The 7 T cell receptor beta chains below were found in one sample sequenced in a study of blood T cell repertoires in COVID-19. The repertoire was sequenced with immunoSEQ multiplex PCR; TCRdb's copy has only in-frame clones and lacks some. The sample carries about 150,000 clones, around 87% recorded once. Source material: peripheral blood. The receptor source for this set is a woman aged 40 to 50 with acute or convalescent COVID-19.

The DNA of the CDR3 is TGCAGCGTTAAGGGCGGGGGGGAAACCTACGAGCAGTACTTC. Translation gives CSVKGGGETYEQYF. V usage is TRBV29-1 and J usage is TRBJ2-7, with 9 bases that match TRBD2. Germline-derived CDR1 and CDR2 are SQVTM and ANQGSEA. V lost 5 bases to trimming and J lost 2 bases; unmatched junction nucleotides: 7. The CDR3 totals 14 residues.

The CDR3 loop is CASSNRRGTGVKIAGVGRDEQFF. The CDR3 bases are TGTGCCAGTAGTAATCGCCGTGGGACAGGGGTCAAGATAGCGGGAGTTGGTAGGGATGAGCAGTTCTTC. This rearrangement joins TRBV19 to TRBJ2-1; weak D call: TRBD1 (10 bases). This CDR3 is 23 amino acids long. Trimming cost V 4 bases and J 8 bases, with 42 bases left between them. The germline V gene encodes CDR1 LNHDA and CDR2 SQIVND (reference sequence).

The V call is TRBV18, the J call TRBJ2-1; weak D call: TRBD2 (7 bases). CDR1 and CDR2 (germline): KGHSH, LQKENI. CDR3 length: 16 residues. Trimming took 4 bases from V and 0 from J, leaving 13 bases between them. The CDR3: CASSLGGEGSYNEQFF. The CDR3 DNA follows: TGTGCCAGCTCACTAGGGGGGGAAGGCTCCTACAATGAGCAGTTCTTC.

The chain carries TRBV14 and TRBJ2-2, with 12 bases lining up with TRBD1. Germline loops: CDR1 SGHDN, CDR2 FVKESK. J was trimmed by 12 bases and V by 0 bases; bases with no gene match: 8. CDR3 size: 16 residues. In nucleotides, the CDR3 is TGTGCCAGCAGCCAAGAAATTTGGGACAGGGGGCGGCAGCTGTTTTTT. This gives the protein CASSQEIWDRGRQLFF. Full variable domain (remainder filled in from reference TRBV14 and TRBJ2-2): EAGVTQFPSHSVIEKGQTVTLRCDPISGHDNLYWYRRVMGKEIKFLLHFVKESKQDESGMPNNRFLAERTGGTYSTLKVQPAELEDSGVYFCASSQEIWDRGRQLFFGEGSRLTVL.

The sample holds one count of this clone. The gene calls are TRBV4-2 and TRBJ2-4; TRBD2 matches 12 bases. The CDR3 consists of 18 residues. Germline V gives CDR1 LGHNA, CDR2 YNFKEQ. V shed 4 bases, J shed 0 bases, and the junction held 7 bases outside the gene matches. Here the CDR3 DNA reads TGTGCCAGCAGCCCCCTAGCGGGAGGGCCTCTAGCCAAAAACATTCAGTACTTC. This sequence encodes CASSPLAGGPLAKNIQYF.

V is TRBV6-1 and J is TRBJ1-4; no clear D gene. Trimming pared 2 bases from V and 8 bases from J, leaving 15 bases between. This CDR3 has 15 amino acids. Germline values: CDR1 MNHNS, CDR2 SASEGT. CDR3 coding DNA: TGTGCCAGCAGTGAATTTGGCAGGAGGGTAGAAAAACTGTTTTTT. It yields the protein CASSEFGRRVEKLFF.

The rearrangement uses TRBV4-2 and TRBJ1-4, with no clear D. The CDR3 is 16 residues long. CDR1 and CDR2 from the germline V gene are LGHNA and YNFKEQ. Between the trimmed V and J ends, which lost 2 bases and 5 bases, there was a span of 15 bases. The chain's CDR3 is CASSQLSQTSNEKLFF. DNA of the CDR3: TGTGCCAGCAGCCAACTTAGCCAGACGTCGAATGAAAAACTGTTTTTT.